Listed here are 10 T cell receptor beta chains from one sample, sequenced in a study of identical twins. TCRdb itself ran the 5' RACE reads through MiXCR, one entry per CDR3 protein. The table includes approximately 220,000 distinct CDR3 sequences, approximately 8.3% detected once. In addition, the sample was reused for a study of yellow fever vaccine responses in identical twins.

Sequencing was performed on memory (CD45RO+) T cells sorted from blood. These receptors were obtained from a woman aged 18-29 years in good health.

In this sample, this clonotype turned up a few times. Written as DNA, the CDR3 is TGCAGTGCTCGAGCCGGACAGGGAGACACAGATACGCAGTATTTT. Amino acids: CSARAGQGDTDTQYF. The genes are TRBV20-1 and TRBJ2-3, with 8 bases identical to TRBD1. V was pared by 5 bases and J by 2 bases, with 9 bases of the junction left unmatched. Germline lookup yields CDR1 DFQATT and CDR2 SNEGSKA (reference sequence). This CDR3 region has 15 residues.

Only a few counts were recorded for this clonotype. The gene calls are TRBV20-1 and TRBJ2-7, with 8 bases aligning to TRBD1. The V gene's germline CDR1 is DFQATT and CDR2 SNEGSKA (reference sequence). With 5 bases clipped from V and 6 bases from J, the junction kept 15 bases outside the gene matches. The CDR3 contains 15 residues. In DNA form, the CDR3 reads TGCAGTGCTCGCGGACAGGGTGAGAATCTACGCGAGCAGTACTTC. Its protein is CSARGQGENLREQYF.

This clonotype was observed many times. The chain links TRBV5-1 to TRBJ1-2; D is uncertain. Trimming took 4 bases from V and 0 from J, leaving 13 bases between them. Germline loops: CDR1 SGHRS, CDR2 YFSETQ. This CDR3 is 15 amino acids long. CDR3 loop: CASSLVRAPNYGYTF. The CDR3 nucleotides read TGCGCCAGCAGCCTCGTGAGGGCACCTAACTATGGCTACACCTTC.

The rearrangement uses TRBV21-1 and TRBJ2-5. TRBV21-1 is described as a pseudogene. The length of the CDR3 is 12 residues. The CDR3 DNA follows: TGTGCCAGCAGCAAAGGAGATGAGACCCAGTACTTC. Its translation is CASSKGDETQYF.

This clonotype came up many times. The rearrangement joins TRBV6-6 to TRBJ1-2, with unresolved D. CDR3 length: 12 amino acids. Germline V gene data show CDR1 as MNHNY and CDR2 as SVGAGI (reference sequence). The germline V and J ends were trimmed by 5 bases and 9 bases, with 13 bases remaining between them. The CDR3: CASSQLDVSYTF. Written as DNA, the CDR3 is TGTGCCAGCAGTCAATTAGACGTTAGCTACACCTTC.

This clonotype was found many times. This sequence joins TRBV10-3 and TRBJ2-1, with D perhaps TRBD1 or TRBD2 (5 bases each). Trimming stripped 2 bases from V and 9 bases from J, with 11 bases between. There are 13 residues in the CDR3. Germline V gene sequence: CDR1 ENHRY, CDR2 SYGVKD. The CDR3 coding sequence is TGTGCCATCAGTGAGGGGGGTCTCGGTGAGCAGTTCTTC. Amino acid sequence: CAISEGGLGEQFF.

This clonotype came up a few times. The J gene is TRBJ1-5, the V gene TRBV6-5, with 9 bases aligning to TRBD1. This CDR3 has 16 amino acids. The germline CDR1 and CDR2 sequences are MNHEY and SVGAGI. The junction had 5 bases not matched to a gene; V was cut back by 0 bases and J by 5 bases. The CDR3 DNA reads as TGTGCCAGCAGTTACTCTAAGACAGGGGGACATCAGCCCCAGCATTTT. Residues: CASSYSKTGGHQPQHF.

V and J are TRBV28 and TRBJ2-7; tentatively, D is TRBD1 (6 bases). The CDR3 loop spans 17 amino acids. The V end was cut by 2 bases, the J end by 5 bases, with 22 bases between. Germline CDR1 and CDR2: MDHEN and SYDVKM. The CDR3 loop reads CASSLTPQGLRVNEQYF. The CDR3 nucleotides read TGTGCCAGCAGTTTAACCCCACAGGGCCTACGAGTCAACGAGCAGTACTTC.

This clonotype was recorded a few times. V usage is TRBV19 and J usage is TRBJ2-3, with a weak D call TRBD1 (5 bases). Deletions cut 3 bases from V and 0 bases from J, with 10 bases between. Germline loops: CDR1 LNHDA, CDR2 SQIVND (reference sequence). The CDR3 spans 15 residues. CDR3: CASSIWGLSTDTQYF. CDR3 in DNA: TGTGCCAGTAGTATCTGGGGCTTGAGCACAGATACGCAGTATTTT.

There are a few counts of this clonotype. The gene calls are TRBV2 and TRBJ2-2; the match to TRBD1 covers 9 bases. The germline V gene encodes CDR1 SNHLY and CDR2 FYNNEI. CDR3 length equals 13 residues. V shed 6 bases and J 6 bases; nucleotides not matched to a gene: 2. CDR3 in DNA: TGTGCCAGCAGCGACAGGGGGGCCGGGGAGCTGTTTTTT. Its translation: CASSDRGAGELFF.